This TCR beta chain was recovered during a study of blood T cells in healthy people across ages. Alongside a J-beta primer mix, a sample-barcoded 5' primer served in a second PCR lasting about 7 to 12 cycles. In TCRdb, the 5' RACE reads were re-called with MiXCR into one record per CDR3 protein. The sample gives some 1.4 million distinct CDR3 sequences, around 42% of which show up once; less than 8% is in the top ten. Between the trimmed V and J ends, which lost 4 bases and 1 base, there was a span of 11 bases. The CDR3 runs to 16 residues. Germline values: CDR1 KGHSH, CDR2 LQKENI. V usage is TRBV18 and J usage is TRBJ2-6, with no clear D. The sample comprised blood. This receptor was identified in a woman under 30 in good health. The CDR3 region has the DNA TGTGCCAGCTCACGACTTATTACATCTGGGGCCAACGTCCTGACTTTC. This sequence encodes CASSRLITSGANVLTF. Combining the CDR3 with reference TRBV18 and TRBJ2-6 gives the whole variable domain NAGVMQNPRHLVRRRGQEARLRCSPMKGHSHVYWYRQLPEEGLKFMVYLQKENIIDESGMPKERFSAEFPKEGPSILRIQQVVRGDSAAYFCASSRLITSGANVLTFGAGSRLTVL.